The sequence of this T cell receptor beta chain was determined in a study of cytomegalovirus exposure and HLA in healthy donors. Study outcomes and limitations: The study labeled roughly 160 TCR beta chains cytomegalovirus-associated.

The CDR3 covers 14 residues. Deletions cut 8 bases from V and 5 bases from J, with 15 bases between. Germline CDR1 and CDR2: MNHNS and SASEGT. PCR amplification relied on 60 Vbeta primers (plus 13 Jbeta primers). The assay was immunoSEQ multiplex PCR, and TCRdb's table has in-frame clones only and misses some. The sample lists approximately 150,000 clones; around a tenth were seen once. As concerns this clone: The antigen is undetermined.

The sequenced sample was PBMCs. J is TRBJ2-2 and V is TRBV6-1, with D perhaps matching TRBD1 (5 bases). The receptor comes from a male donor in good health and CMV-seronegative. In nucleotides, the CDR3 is TGTGCCAGCTTCCTAGGGGCCAGGACCGGGGAGCTGTTTTTT. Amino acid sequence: CASFLGARTGELFF.